This T cell receptor beta chain was observed in a study of blood T cell repertoires in COVID-19. Study as a whole: The origin of the acute and convalescent COVID-19 samples was the United States, Italy and Spain. Sources were T cells, B-cell-depleted T cells, or PBMCs; the material itself was cDNA or gDNA.

Per the study methods: Amplification of reference gene primers provided the estimated nucleated cell counts. Using immunoSEQ multiplex PCR, the repertoire was profiled, and TCRdb retains in-frame clones only, with some absent. V, J and clone size are those of that table, while D and trimming were read from the DNA. The profile covers approximately 59,000 clones, with roughly 81% appearing a single time and about 15% taken by the ten largest. Points on this clone: Other nucleotide sequences from this sample produce the same CDR3.

The germline CDR1 and CDR2 sequences are MNHEY and SVGAGI. The CDR3 sequence is 13 residues long. Trimming took 7 bases from V and 6 from J; bases not matched to a gene: 6. This TCR derives from a man aged 80 or over with acute or convalescent COVID-19. The chain has TRBV6-5 and TRBJ1-2; TRBD1 aligns across 9 bases. The source material was peripheral blood. The CDR3 spells CASNRGQGNGYTF. CDR3 nucleotide sequence: TGTGCCAGCAACCGTGGACAGGGGAATGGCTACACCTTC.